This TCR beta chain was profiled in a study of T-cell memory formation after mild COVID-19. Findings and caveats of the study: Pre-infection memory carried some responding clones, suggesting that cross-reactive memory joined. Later expanders leaned CD4+, whereas clones that contracted between day 15 and 85 were balanced CD4/CD8.

On this clonotype itself: Antigen: not known.

Each CDR3 protein is one row after TCRdb ran MiXCR on the 5' RACE reads. The sample contains 550,000 to 700,000 distinct CDR3 sequences, about 20% of which appear only once. Germline V lookup: CDR1 SQVTM, CDR2 ANQGSEA. The CDR3 runs to 13 residues. V dropped 3 bases and J dropped 0 bases, with 8 bases sitting between them. The V and J genes are TRBV29-1 and TRBJ1-1; D is unresolved. This TCR was sampled from an adult woman who had mild COVID-19 (a few samples of this study predate the infection). Cell type and time point are not known. The sequenced material came from PBMCs or a T cell subset sorted from them (not recorded which). The CDR3 region is CSVERGMNTEAFF. The CDR3 region has the DNA TGCAGCGTTGAGCGGGGTATGAACACTGAAGCTTTCTTT.